Listed below are T cell receptor beta chains from one sample, sequenced in a study of cytomegalovirus exposure and HLA in healthy donors. Clones were read by immunoSEQ multiplex PCR, and TCRdb kept only the in-frame ones, dropping some. The sample carries around 100,000 clones, roughly 80% recorded once. Sequencing input: PBMCs. These receptor sequences come from a male donor in good health and CMV-seropositive. The CDR3 runs from the conserved cysteine through the conserved F or W. D genes are given only for firm matches. Clone sizes are given selectively: once, few, many, or a class where the clone is expanded.

size	D	J	V	CDR3	DNA
-	-	TRBJ1-1	TRBV6-5	CASGPGTKNTEAFF	TGTGCCAGCGGGCCCGGGACAAAGAACACTGAAGCTTTCTTT
-	TRBD1	TRBJ1-4	TRBV5-1	CASSGQGDPTNEKLFF	TGCGCCAGCTCCGGTCAGGGGGACCCAACTAATGAAAAACTGTTTTTT
-	-	TRBJ1-5	TRBV7-9	CASSLVGVGDQPQHF	TGTGCCAGCAGCTTAGTAGGGGTTGGGGATCAGCCCCAGCATTTT
-	-	TRBJ2-6	TRBV15	CATSRPTGVSGANVLTF	TGTGCCACCAGCAGGCCTACGGGGGTCTCTGGGGCCAACGTCCTGACTTTC
-	-	TRBJ2-3	TRBV15	CATSREGAGKPTDTQYF	TGTGCCACCAGCAGAGAGGGAGCGGGTAAACCAACAGATACGCAGTATTTT
-	TRBD1	TRBJ1-5	TRBV11-2	CASSSTGDNQPQHF	TGTGCCAGCAGCTCGACAGGGGATAATCAGCCCCAGCATTTT
-	TRBD1	TRBJ1-2	TRBV14	CASSQTTRDSYGYTF	TGTGCCAGCAGCCAGACAACCCGGGACAGCTATGGCTACACCTTC
-	-	TRBJ1-1	TRBV30	CAWKEYLRENTEAFF	TGTGCCTGGAAGGAATATTTACGGGAGAACACTGAAGCTTTCTTT
-	TRBD1	TRBJ2-7	TRBV7-2	CASSLVKGQGLAEQYF	TGTGCCAGCAGCTTAGTAAAGGGACAGGGTTTGGCCGAGCAGTACTTC
-	TRBD1	TRBJ1-2	TRBV7-2	CASSPPGQPATKYGYTF	TGTGCCAGCAGTCCGCCGGGACAGCCCGCAACGAAGTATGGCTACACCTTC
-	-	TRBJ2-3	TRBV11-2	CASSFSPRGAPTDTQYF	TGTGCCAGCAGCTTTTCTCCCCGGGGGGCCCCCACAGATACGCAGTATTTT
many	-	TRBJ1-6	TRBV5-6	CASSLENSVEFHF	TGTGCCAGCAGCTTGGAGAACTCGGTGGAGTTCCACTTT